This entry lists 22 T cell receptor beta chains sequenced from one sample in a study of T-cell reconstitution after alpha-beta-depleted transplantation in children. The TCRbeta library incorporated unique molecular identifiers. TCRdb called the PCR reads again in MiXCR, with one record for every CDR3 protein. The sample consists of a few hundred thousand distinct CDR3 sequences, 10% of them appearing once. The sequencing here drew on PBMCs from the stem cell graft donor, taken from the stem cell graft. The source of these receptors is a human donor who donated a stem cell graft to a child with acute lymphoblastic leukemia.

This clonotype was detected many times. The chain has TRBV7-9 and TRBJ2-7; 7 positions agree with TRBD1. The CDR3 runs 15 residues. Germline V gene lookup returns CDR1 SEHNR and CDR2 FQNEAQ (reference sequence). Trimming cost V 6 bases and J 3 bases; bases outside gene matches: 11. This chain's CDR3 is CASSFGTAWNYEQYF. The DNA for the CDR3 is TGTGCCAGCAGTTTTGGGACAGCCTGGAACTACGAGCAGTACTTC.

This clonotype was picked up many times. The V call is TRBV29-1, the J call TRBJ2-3, with 7 bases aligning to TRBD2. J lost 0 bases, V lost 5 bases, and 5 bases had no gene match. Germline V gives CDR1 SQVTM, CDR2 ANQGSEA. CDR3 length equals 14 residues. The CDR3 reads CSVRLAQSTDTQYF. The CDR3 region has the DNA TGCAGCGTTAGACTAGCACAGAGCACAGATACGCAGTATTTT.

The J gene is TRBJ2-2, the V gene TRBV29-1; 12 nucleotides agree with TRBD2. The CDR3 consists of 15 residues. The junction had 3 bases not matched to a gene; V was cut back by 6 bases and J by 1 base. Germline assignment: CDR1 SQVTM and CDR2 ANQGSEA. The CDR3 nucleotides read TGCAGCGTGAGGACTAGCGGGGAGAACACCGGGGAGCTGTTTTTT. This codes for CSVRTSGENTGELFF.

V gene TRBV19 combines with J gene TRBJ2-2; D not certain. Trimming took 3 bases from V and 8 from J, leaving 16 bases between them. The germline V gene encodes CDR1 LNHDA and CDR2 SQIVND (reference sequence). The CDR3 has 15 residues. As DNA, the CDR3 is TGTGCCAGTAGTATTAGCCTGGGAACCATGGGGGAGCTGTTTTTT. Its translation: CASSISLGTMGELFF.

This clonotype was counted many times. This chain uses TRBV12-3 or TRBV12-4 with TRBJ2-7, with a tentative D call TRBD2 (5 bases). This CDR3 is built from 12 residues. V lost 3 bases and J 6 bases, leaving 9 bases between the germline ends. Written as DNA, the CDR3 is TGTGCCAGCAGTTTTACTAGAGGCGAGCAGTACTTC. Translation gives CASSFTRGEQYF.

The J gene is TRBJ1-2, the V gene TRBV7-8; 9 bases match TRBD1. CDR1 and CDR2 from the germline V gene are SGHVS and FQNEAQ. Germline trimming cut 5 bases from V and 2 bases from J; bases unmatched to any gene: 9. There are 16 residues in the CDR3. CDR3 DNA sequence: TGTGCCAGCAGCCCTGGACAGGGGCGCTTAAACTATGGCTACACCTTC. It is translated as CASSPGQGRLNYGYTF.

The chain combines TRBV20-1 with TRBJ2-7; 8 positions agree with TRBD2. CDR3 length equals 14 residues. Looked up from germline, CDR1 is DFQATT and CDR2 is SNEGSKA (reference sequence). Trimming removed 5 bases from V and 3 bases from J; junction bases left unmatched: 9. CDR3 amino acids: CSALTSGGVYEQYF. In DNA form, the CDR3 reads TGCAGTGCTCTTACTAGCGGAGGGGTCTACGAGCAGTACTTC.

The chain is built from TRBV7-2 and TRBJ2-7, with TRBD2 matching over 7 bases. The CDR3 contains 15 residues. J was trimmed by 4 bases and V by 3 bases; bases with no gene match: 9. In germline, CDR1 is SGHTA, CDR2 FQGNSA. The CDR3 DNA sequence: TGTGCCAGCAGCTTTTCTAGCGGAGCGGTTTACGAGCAGTACTTC. Its translation: CASSFSSGAVYEQYF.

The genes are TRBV12-3 or TRBV12-4 and TRBJ2-1; TRBD1 or TRBD2 may be the D gene (5 bases each). The CDR3 runs 13 residues. The germline V and J ends were trimmed by 8 bases and 8 bases, with 16 bases remaining between them. This CDR3 is CASRDALGHEQFF. CDR3 DNA: TGTGCCAGCCGGGACGCTTTAGGCCATGAGCAGTTCTTC.

In DNA form, the CDR3 reads TGTGCCAGCAGCCTCCGGGACCGGAACTACGAGCAGTACTTC. It is translated as CASSLRDRNYEQYF. V usage is TRBV7-2 and J usage is TRBJ2-7; either TRBD1 or TRBD2 may fit D (5 bases each). Germline V lookup: CDR1 SGHTA, CDR2 FQGNSA. This CDR3 has 14 amino acids. The ends were cut back, 5 bases at V and 3 bases at J, with 14 bases in the middle.

V usage is TRBV20-1 and J usage is TRBJ2-7; no clear D gene. CDR3 length equals 13 residues. The V gene lost 6 bases and the J gene lost 4 bases, with 16 bases spanning the gap. The germline V gene has CDR1 DFQATT and CDR2 SNEGSKA (reference sequence). This CDR3 is CSAHNPSSYEQYF. The CDR3 DNA reads TGCAGTGCCCACAACCCCTCTAGTTACGAGCAGTACTTC.

In this sample, this clonotype turned up many times. The V gene is TRBV20-1, the J gene TRBJ1-2, with 11 positions matching TRBD1. The germline CDR1 and CDR2 sequences are DFQATT and SNEGSKA (reference sequence). This CDR3 contains 13 residues. V was clipped by 6 bases and J by 5 bases; unmatched bases: 5. This chain's CDR3 is CSAPGQGDYGYTF. The CDR3 DNA reads TGCAGTGCCCCGGGACAGGGGGATTATGGCTACACCTTC.

The CDR3 region is CASSERVSYEQYF. The CDR3 DNA reads as TGTGCCAGCAGTGAAAGGGTCTCCTACGAGCAGTACTTC. The V call is TRBV25-1, the J call TRBJ2-7; no reliable D call. Looked up from germline, CDR1 is MGHDK and CDR2 is SYGVNS. The CDR3 extends over 13 amino acids. V lost 2 bases to trimming and J lost 0 bases, with 5 bases between them.

There are a few counts of this clonotype. The V call is TRBV7-3, the J call TRBJ2-5; D unclear. The CDR3 is 14 residues long. V dropped 8 bases and J dropped 1 base, with 14 bases sitting between them. Looked up from germline, CDR1 is SGHTA and CDR2 is FQGTGA. The CDR3 bases are TGTGCCAGCGCGGAAGGTTGGGGCCAAGAGACCCAGTACTTC. Residues: CASAEGWGQETQYF.

This clonotype came up a few times. The chain links TRBV7-9 to TRBJ1-4; D remains unclear. V gave up 3 bases and J gave up 8 bases, with 13 bases separating them. Germline V gene data show CDR1 as SEHNR and CDR2 as FQNEAQ (reference sequence). The CDR3 runs 14 residues. CDR3 sequence reads: CASSFLAGAEKLFF. DNA for the CDR3: TGTGCCAGCAGCTTTTTAGCCGGTGCGGAAAAACTGTTTTTT.

There are a few counts of this clonotype. The J gene is TRBJ2-3, the V gene TRBV2; tentative D call: TRBD2 (5 bases). CDR3 length: 14 amino acids. Germline CDR1 and CDR2: SNHLY and FYNNEI. The chain's CDR3 is CASSVGPRVDTQYF. DNA for the CDR3: TGTGCTAGCTCAGTAGGGCCGAGGGTAGATACGCAGTATTTT. Full variable domain (rest looked up from reference TRBV2 and TRBJ2-3): EPEVTQTPSHQVTQMGQEVILRCVPISNHLYFYWYRQILGQKVEFLVSFYNNEISEKSEIFDDQFSVERPDGSNFTLKIRSTKLEDSAMYFCASSVGPRVDTQYFGPGTRLTVL.

This clonotype was seen more than once but under ten times. The rearrangement links TRBV4-3 to TRBJ1-2; D gene ambiguous. V gave up 2 bases and J gave up 7 bases, with 8 bases separating them. The CDR3 is 12 amino acids. Germline loops: CDR1 LGHNA, CDR2 YSLEER. CDR3 in DNA: TGCGCCAGCAGCCAAAATACAGCTGGCTACACCTTC. This translates into CASSQNTAGYTF.

This clonotype showed up just a few times. The V and J genes are TRBV15 and TRBJ1-5, with D perhaps matching TRBD1 (6 bases). Deletions cut 0 bases from V and 1 base from J, with 7 bases between. The CDR3 loop spans 15 amino acids. Germline assignment: CDR1 LNHNV and CDR2 YYDKDF (reference sequence). CDR3 loop: CATSRERGSNQPQHF. The CDR3 nucleotides are TGTGCCACCAGCAGAGAAAGGGGGAGCAATCAGCCCCAGCATTTT.

This clonotype has a single count. The genes are TRBV27 and TRBJ2-5; 9 nucleotides agree with TRBD2. Looked up from germline, CDR1 is MNHEY and CDR2 is SMNVEV (reference sequence). J gave up 3 bases and V 2 bases, and 7 bases lay outside the gene matches. The CDR3 runs to 16 residues. This CDR3 is CASSLGTSTSKETQYF. The CDR3 region has the DNA TGTGCCAGCAGTTTAGGGACTAGCACCTCAAAAGAGACCCAGTACTTC.

This clonotype has only a few counts. V and J are TRBV15 and TRBJ2-5, with a tentative D call TRBD2 (6 bases). With 0 bases removed from V and 4 bases from J, the gap between germline ends came to 15 bases. Per the germline V gene, CDR1 is LNHNV and CDR2 is YYDKDF (reference sequence). This CDR3 comprises 16 residues. CDR3 protein: CATSRDLGGFGETQYF. CDR3 bases: TGTGCCACCAGCAGAGATTTGGGGGGATTCGGAGAGACCCAGTACTTC.

The rearrangement joins TRBV7-9 to TRBJ2-1, with TRBD2 identical over 13 bases. Trimming took 5 bases from V and 6 from J; bases not matched to a gene: 4. The germline V gene encodes CDR1 SEHNR and CDR2 FQNEAQ (reference sequence). The CDR3 runs to 15 residues. DNA of the CDR3: TGTGCCAGCAGCAAACTAGCGGGAGGGCGCAATGAGCAGTTCTTC. This gives the protein CASSKLAGGRNEQFF.

This chain connects TRBV12-3 or TRBV12-4 to TRBJ1-2; D might be TRBD1 (6 bases). This CDR3 has 15 residues. V dropped 5 bases and J dropped 4 bases, with 17 bases sitting between them. This chain's CDR3 is CASSLVGGQSYGYTF. The CDR3 bases are TGTGCCAGCAGTCTAGTCGGAGGACAGAGCTATGGCTACACCTTC.